The TCR beta chain under discussion was sequenced for a study of OX40 agonist ivuxolimab in advanced cancers. Study background: Six ivuxolimab dose levels, 0.01 to 10 mg/kg, were given intravenously every 2 weeks. Age averaged roughly 60 years (range roughly 20 to 90), and roughly 82% were male. Study-wide results and caveats: CD4+ and CD8+ blood T cells expanded clonally by week 6 at 0.1 to 3.0 mg/kg.

A note on this clone: Its antigen is as yet unknown.

Sequenced by immunoSEQ multiplex PCR; TCRdb stores in-frame clones only, minus some. The sample yields tens of thousands of clones, approximately 95% seen once. Germline loops: CDR1 MGHDK, CDR2 SYGVNS. The CDR3 sequence is 14 residues long. V dropped 3 bases and J dropped 12 bases, with 15 bases sitting between them. This receptor was taken from an adult with an advanced solid tumor such as melanoma, head and neck, liver or kidney cancer. The chain couples TRBV25-1 to TRBJ1-6; weak D call: TRBD1 (5 bases). Sequenced material: CD4+ or CD8+ T cells sorted from blood, taken in a trial of the OX40 agonist ivuxolimab. The CDR3 DNA is TGTGCCAGCAGTGACCCGGGACCGGCTAAACCCCTCCACTTT. It encodes CASSDPGPAKPLHF.